Listed below are T cell receptor beta chains from one sample, sequenced in a study of graft-versus-host responses after intestinal transplantation. Libraries were prepared by immunoSEQ multiplex PCR; TCRdb keeps only in-frame clonotypes and omits some of them. The data hold about 120,000 clones, with 90% to 95% observed a single time. Antigen specificity for these receptors is unknown. The starting material was unstimulated CD8+ T cells sorted from spleen or lymph node cells, obtained before intestinal transplant. The receptors derive from a human donor who received an intestinal transplant. CDR3s include the opening cysteine and the closing phenylalanine or tryptophan. A D gene is named only where the DNA matches it firmly. Clone size appears in some rows only: once, few, many, or a class for an expanded clone.

V gene: TRBV5-8
J gene: TRBJ1-1
CDR3 length: 12
clone size: once
D gene: .
CDR3 DNA: TGTGCCAGCAGCTCAGACGCGACTGAAGCTTTCTTT
CDR3 protein: CASSSDATEAFF

V gene: TRBV7-7
J gene: TRBJ2-7
CDR3 length: 13
clone size: .
D gene: TRBD1
CDR3 DNA: TGTGCCAGCAGCTCGGACAGGGGGAAGGAGCAGTACTTC
CDR3 protein: CASSSDRGKEQYF

V gene: TRBV11-2
J gene: TRBJ2-1
CDR3 length: 12
clone size: .
D gene: .
CDR3 DNA: TGTGCCAGCAGCTTACTCAGCAATGAGCAGTTCTTC
CDR3 protein: CASSLLSNEQFF

V gene: TRBV25-1
J gene: TRBJ2-3
CDR3 length: 17
clone size: .
D gene: TRBD2
CDR3 DNA: TGTGCCAGCGACACCTCGGGGGGACGGGAGGGTACAGATACGCAGTATTTT
CDR3 protein: CASDTSGGREGTDTQYF

V gene: TRBV4-2
J gene: TRBJ2-7
CDR3 length: 12
clone size: .
D gene: .
CDR3 DNA: TGTGCCAGCAGCCTCAGCTCCTACGAGCAGTACTTC
CDR3 protein: CASSLSSYEQYF

V gene: TRBV6-1
J gene: TRBJ1-5
CDR3 length: 15
clone size: .
D gene: .
CDR3 DNA: TGTGCCAGCAGTTCCACAGGGTATAGCAATCAGCCCCAGCATTTT
CDR3 protein: CASSSTGYSNQPQHF

V gene: TRBV7-9
J gene: TRBJ2-7
CDR3 length: 18
clone size: .
D gene: TRBD2
CDR3 DNA: TGTGCCAGCAGCTTTCACCTAGCGGGAGGGCCGAGTCCCTACGAGCAGTACTTC
CDR3 protein: CASSFHLAGGPSPYEQYF

V gene: TRBV19
J gene: TRBJ1-2
CDR3 length: 15
clone size: .
D gene: TRBD1
CDR3 DNA: TGTGCCAGTAACCACGGGACAGCGATGAGCTATGGCCACACCTTC
CDR3 protein: CASNHGTAMSYGHTF

V gene: TRBV5-8
J gene: TRBJ2-7
CDR3 length: 18
clone size: few
D gene: TRBD1
CDR3 DNA: TGTGCCAGCAGCTTGCGCCCTCCCACAGGGGGGATTCTCTACGAGCAGTACTTC
CDR3 protein: CASSLRPPTGGILYEQYF

V gene: TRBV5-6
J gene: TRBJ1-1
CDR3 length: 12
clone size: .
D gene: .
CDR3 DNA: TGTGCCAGCAGCTTGGGCGATACAGAGCTTTTCTTT
CDR3 protein: CASSLGDTELFF

V gene: TRBV29-1
J gene: TRBJ2-1
CDR3 length: 12
clone size: .
D gene: .
CDR3 DNA: TGCAGCGCCCGCCCCTATTACAATGAGCAGTTCTTC
CDR3 protein: CSARPYYNEQFF

V gene: TRBV7-3
J gene: TRBJ2-1
CDR3 length: 17
clone size: .
D gene: TRBD2
CDR3 DNA: TGTGCCAGCAGCTTAAAAAGACGACTAGCGGGAGACAATGAGCAGTTCTTC
CDR3 protein: CASSLKRRLAGDNEQFF

V gene: TRBV7-9
J gene: TRBJ2-1
CDR3 length: 16
clone size: .
D gene: .
CDR3 DNA: TGTGCCAGCAGCTACACTAGCAAGAGCTCCTACAATGAGCAGTTCTTC
CDR3 protein: CASSYTSKSSYNEQFF

V gene: TRBV7-6
J gene: TRBJ2-7
CDR3 length: 13
clone size: .
D gene: TRBD1
CDR3 DNA: TGTGCCAGCAGCACGGGACAGGGCTACGAGCAGTACTTC
CDR3 protein: CASSTGQGYEQYF

V gene: TRBV1
J gene: TRBJ2-3
CDR3 length: 12
clone size: .
D gene: .
CDR3 DNA: TGCACCAGCAGCCAATGCACAGATACGCAGTATTTT
CDR3 protein: CTSSQCTDTQYF

V gene: TRBV30
J gene: TRBJ2-7
CDR3 length: 13
clone size: .
D gene: .
CDR3 DNA: TGTGCCTGGAGTCTCGGCTACTCCTACGAGCAGTACTTC
CDR3 protein: CAWSLGYSYEQYF

V gene: TRBV9
J gene: TRBJ2-3
CDR3 length: 16
clone size: .
D gene: TRBD2
CDR3 DNA: TGTGCCAGCAGGCCCGGAGGCGGGAGTTGGGTAGATACGCAGTATTTT
CDR3 protein: CASRPGGGSWVDTQYF

V gene: TRBV4-3
J gene: TRBJ1-6
CDR3 length: 14
clone size: .
D gene: .
CDR3 DNA: TGCGCCAGCAGCCTCGGACCGTATAATTCACCCCTCCACTTT
CDR3 protein: CASSLGPYNSPLHF

V gene: TRBV25-1
J gene: TRBJ2-7
CDR3 length: 15
clone size: .
D gene: TRBD1
CDR3 DNA: TGTGCCAGCAGTGAATTCAAGGGGGCTAAGTACGAGCAGTACTTC
CDR3 protein: CASSEFKGAKYEQYF

V gene: TRBV27
J gene: TRBJ1-1
CDR3 length: 14
clone size: .
D gene: .
CDR3 DNA: TGTGCCAGCAGTTTATGGGTCTCCGGCACTGAAGCTTTCTTT
CDR3 protein: CASSLWVSGTEAFF

V gene: TRBV27
J gene: TRBJ2-2
CDR3 length: 13
clone size: once
D gene: .
CDR3 DNA: TGTGCCAGCAGTTTACCCAACACCGGGGAGCTGTTTTTT
CDR3 protein: CASSLPNTGELFF

V gene: TRBV6-4
J gene: TRBJ2-3
CDR3 length: 15
clone size: .
D gene: TRBD2
CDR3 DNA: TGTGCCAGCAGTGGACTAGCGGGAGACACAGATACGCAGTATTTT
CDR3 protein: CASSGLAGDTDTQYF

V gene: TRBV30
J gene: TRBJ2-6
CDR3 length: 17
clone size: .
D gene: TRBD1
CDR3 DNA: TGTGCCTGTCAGGGGAGGGACAGGGGGTCTGGGGCCAACGTCCTGACTTTC
CDR3 protein: CACQGRDRGSGANVLTF

V gene: TRBV4-3
J gene: TRBJ2-2
CDR3 length: 17
clone size: .
D gene: .
CDR3 DNA: TGCGCCAGCAGCCAAGATCGCGACAGGCTAGAGACCGGGGAGCTGTTTTTT
CDR3 protein: CASSQDRDRLETGELFF

V gene: TRBV9
J gene: TRBJ2-7
CDR3 length: 14
clone size: .
D gene: .
CDR3 DNA: TGTGCCAGCAGCGTAGGAAGGGGCGGCTACGAGCAGTACTTC
CDR3 protein: CASSVGRGGYEQYF

V gene: TRBV28
J gene: TRBJ1-2
CDR3 length: 12
clone size: .
D gene: .
CDR3 DNA: TGTGCCAGCAGTTTTGGGAACTATGGCTACACCTTC
CDR3 protein: CASSFGNYGYTF

V gene: TRBV2
J gene: TRBJ2-3
CDR3 length: 9
clone size: once
D gene: .
CDR3 DNA: TGTGCCGTCACAGATACGCAGTATTTT
CDR3 protein: CAVTDTQYF

V gene: TRBV4-1
J gene: TRBJ2-7
CDR3 length: 16
clone size: .
D gene: TRBD2
CDR3 DNA: TGCGCCAGCAGCCAAGATCTTGGGGGGAGGGCTTACGAGCAGTACTTC
CDR3 protein: CASSQDLGGRAYEQYF

V gene: TRBV27
J gene: TRBJ1-1
CDR3 length: 15
clone size: .
D gene: .
CDR3 DNA: TGTGCCAGCACCTCCTTTAAGTCGTCGAACACTGAAGCTTTCTTT
CDR3 protein: CASTSFKSSNTEAFF

V gene: TRBV11-2
J gene: TRBJ1-2
CDR3 length: 15
clone size: .
D gene: TRBD1
CDR3 DNA: TGTGCCAGCAGCCCAGGACAGGGGTTGGCGAGGGGCTACACCTTC
CDR3 protein: CASSPGQGLARGYTF

V gene: TRBV7-9
J gene: TRBJ2-2
CDR3 length: 12
clone size: .
D gene: .
CDR3 DNA: TGTGCCAGCAGCCTACCTCGGGGGGAGCTGTTTTTT
CDR3 protein: CASSLPRGELFF

V gene: TRBV7-9
J gene: TRBJ2-7
CDR3 length: 16
clone size: .
D gene: .
CDR3 DNA: TGTGCCAGCAGCAGCCCGTCCTCACCTCCAACCTACGAGCAGTACTTC
CDR3 protein: CASSSPSSPPTYEQYF

V gene: TRBV6-1
J gene: TRBJ2-7
CDR3 length: 18
clone size: .
D gene: TRBD1
CDR3 DNA: TGTGCCAGCAGTGAACCTCCAAGCGGACAGGGTGTAGGATACGAGCAGTACTTC
CDR3 protein: CASSEPPSGQGVGYEQYF

V gene: TRBV9
J gene: TRBJ2-1
CDR3 length: 13
clone size: .
D gene: TRBD1
CDR3 DNA: TGTGCCAGCAGCGACGGGACAGCCAATGAGCAGTTCTTC
CDR3 protein: CASSDGTANEQFF

V gene: TRBV4-2
J gene: TRBJ2-7
CDR3 length: 16
clone size: .
D gene: TRBD2
CDR3 DNA: TGTGCCAGCAGCCAAGGTCCAGCGGGGGTCTCCTACGAGCAGTACTTC
CDR3 protein: CASSQGPAGVSYEQYF